These T cell receptor beta chains were read from a single sample in a study of control samples from healthy donors and cancer patients. TCRdb's table, derived via immunoSEQ multiplex PCR, lists solely in-frame clones and lacks some. The table has 91,000 or so clones, approximately 91% seen once. The material sequenced was blood. The receptors were gathered from a woman aged 25 to 39 in good health. CDR3s include the opening cysteine and the closing phenylalanine or tryptophan. Fields, in order: CDR3 DNA, CDR3 protein, D gene, clone size, V gene, J gene. The D gene is left open where the match is weak. A row's size may be missing; if present it is once, few, many or a size class.

CDR3 DNA: TGTGCCAGCAGCTCAGCGGTTCTGGGTTCACCCCTCCACTTT
CDR3 protein: CASSSAVLGSPLHF
D gene: NA
clone size: NA
V gene: TRBV7-2
J gene: TRBJ1-6

CDR3 DNA: TGCGCCAGCAGCCAAGATAGCCGCACCGGGGAGCTGTTTTTT
CDR3 protein: CASSQDSRTGELFF
D gene: NA
clone size: NA
V gene: TRBV4-1
J gene: TRBJ2-2

CDR3 DNA: TGCGCCAGCAGCCAAGGGCCCATGAACACTGAAGCTTTCTTT
CDR3 protein: CASSQGPMNTEAFF
D gene: NA
clone size: NA
V gene: TRBV4-1
J gene: TRBJ1-1

CDR3 DNA: TGTGCCAGCAGCGGAGACAGCTATAATGAAAAACTGTTTTTT
CDR3 protein: CASSGDSYNEKLFF
D gene: NA
clone size: NA
V gene: TRBV9
J gene: TRBJ1-4

CDR3 DNA: TGTGCCAGCAGTTATCTAGGGGGGATCAATGAGCAGTTCTTC
CDR3 protein: CASSYLGGINEQFF
D gene: NA
clone size: NA
V gene: TRBV6-2/TRBV6-3
J gene: TRBJ2-1

CDR3 DNA: TGTGCCACCAGTGACCCGGCAACAGGGGTGGACGAGCAGTACTTC
CDR3 protein: CATSDPATGVDEQYF
D gene: TRBD1
clone size: NA
V gene: TRBV24-1
J gene: TRBJ2-7

CDR3 DNA: TGTGCCAGAAGCTTGGGAACAGGGGTCTTGGAATTGAATAGCAATCAGCCCCAGCATTTT
CDR3 protein: CARSLGTGVLELNSNQPQHF
D gene: TRBD1
clone size: once
V gene: TRBV5-3
J gene: TRBJ1-5

CDR3 DNA: TGTGCCAGCGGACTGGGACGGGGAAACACCATATATTTT
CDR3 protein: CASGLGRGNTIYF
D gene: NA
clone size: NA
V gene: TRBV12-3/TRBV12-4
J gene: TRBJ1-3

CDR3 DNA: TGCGCCAGCAGCTTGGGGAGGGGACAGGGGGCAGGAGATACGCAGTATTTT
CDR3 protein: CASSLGRGQGAGDTQYF
D gene: TRBD1
clone size: NA
V gene: TRBV5-1
J gene: TRBJ2-3

CDR3 DNA: TGTGCCAGCAGTCCTCCGGGACTAGCGGGGAAAGAGACCCAGTACTTC
CDR3 protein: CASSPPGLAGKETQYF
D gene: TRBD2
clone size: NA
V gene: TRBV28
J gene: TRBJ2-5

CDR3 DNA: TGCGCCAGCAGTCAGTCCGAGGCGGGGGGAGCCAAAAACATTCAGTACTTC
CDR3 protein: CASSQSEAGGAKNIQYF
D gene: TRBD2
clone size: NA
V gene: TRBV23-1
J gene: TRBJ2-4

CDR3 DNA: TGTGCCAGCAGAGTGACCGGCGGAGGGACCCAGTACTTC
CDR3 protein: CASRVTGGGTQYF
D gene: NA
clone size: NA
V gene: TRBV6-5
J gene: TRBJ2-5

CDR3 DNA: TGCGCCAGCAGGATGGAGGAGGATTCTGAAGCTTTCTTT
CDR3 protein: CASRMEEDSEAFF
D gene: NA
clone size: NA
V gene: TRBV5-1
J gene: TRBJ1-1

CDR3 DNA: TGTGCCAGCAGTTTACTCGGCAACTCCTACGAGCAGTACTTC
CDR3 protein: CASSLLGNSYEQYF
D gene: NA
clone size: NA
V gene: TRBV27
J gene: TRBJ2-7

CDR3 DNA: TGCGCCAGCAGTCGAGCGAGCGGGGGAGGACGGTATGAGCAGTTCTTC
CDR3 protein: CASSRASGGGRYEQFF
D gene: TRBD2
clone size: NA
V gene: TRBV23-1
J gene: TRBJ2-1

CDR3 DNA: TGTGCCAGCAGCGACAGGGGATTCTATGGCTACACCTTC
CDR3 protein: CASSDRGFYGYTF
D gene: TRBD1
clone size: once
V gene: TRBV28
J gene: TRBJ1-2

CDR3 DNA: TGTGCCAGTAGTAATCGGGGGTCAAGGGATACGCAGTATTTT
CDR3 protein: CASSNRGSRDTQYF
D gene: NA
clone size: NA
V gene: TRBV19
J gene: TRBJ2-3

CDR3 DNA: TGTGCCAGCAGCAAAAACAGCCACAATGAGCAGTTCTTC
CDR3 protein: CASSKNSHNEQFF
D gene: NA
clone size: NA
V gene: TRBV21-1
J gene: TRBJ2-1

CDR3 DNA: TGTGCCAGCAGCTTAGATTACGAGCAGTACTTC
CDR3 protein: CASSLDYEQYF
D gene: NA
clone size: NA
V gene: TRBV11-2
J gene: TRBJ2-7

CDR3 DNA: TGTGCCAGCACCGGACAGGGGGATAATTCACCCCTCCACTTT
CDR3 protein: CASTGQGDNSPLHF
D gene: TRBD1
clone size: NA
V gene: TRBV6-5
J gene: TRBJ1-6

CDR3 DNA: TGTGCCAGCAGTGAATCCCGGTACAGCGGTGGGTCTGGAAACACCATATATTTT
CDR3 protein: CASSESRYSGGSGNTIYF
D gene: NA
clone size: NA
V gene: TRBV6-1
J gene: TRBJ1-3

CDR3 DNA: TGTGCCAGTACTCCGGGACGGTCGTCCTACGAGCAGTACTTC
CDR3 protein: CASTPGRSSYEQYF
D gene: NA
clone size: NA
V gene: TRBV19
J gene: TRBJ2-7

CDR3 DNA: TGCAGCGTTGACGAGGGGGGAGAGACCCAGTACTTC
CDR3 protein: CSVDEGGETQYF
D gene: NA
clone size: NA
V gene: TRBV29-1
J gene: TRBJ2-5

CDR3 DNA: TGTGCCAGTATGCCGTTAGGGGCAGCCTATGGCTACACCTTC
CDR3 protein: CASMPLGAAYGYTF
D gene: NA
clone size: NA
V gene: TRBV19
J gene: TRBJ1-2

CDR3 DNA: TGCGCCAGCAGCCATCGTCGAGGGGAGGTTGACAATGAGCAGTTCTTC
CDR3 protein: CASSHRRGEVDNEQFF
D gene: NA
clone size: once
V gene: TRBV5-1
J gene: TRBJ2-1

CDR3 DNA: TGCGCCAGCAGCCAACCCAGGGGGGACACTGAAGCTTTCTTT
CDR3 protein: CASSQPRGDTEAFF
D gene: TRBD1
clone size: NA
V gene: TRBV4-1
J gene: TRBJ1-1

CDR3 DNA: TGCGCCAGCAGCCAGGACAGGGAGGGAGGTGGCTACACCTTC
CDR3 protein: CASSQDREGGGYTF
D gene: TRBD1
clone size: NA
V gene: TRBV5-1
J gene: TRBJ1-2

CDR3 DNA: TGTGCCAGCAGTTTAGTACAGGGAAATAGTCAGCCCCAGCATTTT
CDR3 protein: CASSLVQGNSQPQHF
D gene: NA
clone size: NA
V gene: TRBV28
J gene: TRBJ1-5

CDR3 DNA: TGTGCCTGGAGTGCGTCCCCAACTGGCTACACCTTC
CDR3 protein: CAWSASPTGYTF
D gene: NA
clone size: NA
V gene: TRBV30
J gene: TRBJ1-2

CDR3 DNA: TGTGCCAGCAGTCCCGTAGCGGGGGGGCCCAATGAGCAGTTCTTC
CDR3 protein: CASSPVAGGPNEQFF
D gene: TRBD2
clone size: NA
V gene: TRBV6-5
J gene: TRBJ2-1

CDR3 DNA: TGTGCCTGGAGTGGGGGTGTTGCGGGAGATTATCCGGGGGCCAACGTCCTGACTTTC
CDR3 protein: CAWSGGVAGDYPGANVLTF
D gene: TRBD2
clone size: NA
V gene: TRBV30
J gene: TRBJ2-6

CDR3 DNA: TGTGCCAGCAGTTACTCGGTGGGGCAGGGGAATGAAAAACTGTTTTTT
CDR3 protein: CASSYSVGQGNEKLFF
D gene: NA
clone size: NA
V gene: TRBV6-5
J gene: TRBJ1-4

CDR3 DNA: TGTGCCAGCAGTTTGGGCCTGGGGGGGCATGGTACTGAAGCTTTCTTT
CDR3 protein: CASSLGLGGHGTEAFF
D gene: NA
clone size: few
V gene: TRBV28
J gene: TRBJ1-1

CDR3 DNA: TGCAGTGCTAGTTTGAAGGCGGGAGGGCCCGACGAGCAGTACTTC
CDR3 protein: CSASLKAGGPDEQYF
D gene: TRBD2
clone size: NA
V gene: TRBV20-1
J gene: TRBJ2-7

CDR3 DNA: TGTGCCAGCAGCTCCTTATCGAGGGCAGGGCAGGATGGCTACACCTTC
CDR3 protein: CASSSLSRAGQDGYTF
D gene: NA
clone size: NA
V gene: TRBV7-8
J gene: TRBJ1-2

CDR3 DNA: TGTGCCAGCTCACCAATTACGCGCAACACCGGGGAGCTGTTTTTT
CDR3 protein: CASSPITRNTGELFF
D gene: NA
clone size: NA
V gene: TRBV18
J gene: TRBJ2-2

CDR3 DNA: TGTGCCAGCAGCTTAACTGGGGTTGCAACTAATGAAAAACTGTTTTTT
CDR3 protein: CASSLTGVATNEKLFF
D gene: NA
clone size: NA
V gene: TRBV11-2
J gene: TRBJ1-4

CDR3 DNA: TGTGCCACCTTGGGAGGGGGACAGACGAACACTGAAGCTTTCTTT
CDR3 protein: CATLGGGQTNTEAFF
D gene: TRBD1
clone size: NA
V gene: TRBV19
J gene: TRBJ1-1

CDR3 DNA: TGTGCCAGCAGCCAAGATCGCAGGGGAAACAATGAGCAGTTCTTC
CDR3 protein: CASSQDRRGNNEQFF
D gene: NA
clone size: NA
V gene: TRBV3-1/TRBV3-2
J gene: TRBJ2-1

CDR3 DNA: TGCGCCAGCAGCCCGGGACAGACCCCTGGAAACACCATATATTTT
CDR3 protein: CASSPGQTPGNTIYF
D gene: TRBD1
clone size: NA
V gene: TRBV5-1
J gene: TRBJ1-3

CDR3 DNA: TGTGCCAGCAGTGAGGGTGATCAGCCCCAGCATTTT
CDR3 protein: CASSEGDQPQHF
D gene: NA
clone size: NA
V gene: TRBV7-8
J gene: TRBJ1-5

CDR3 DNA: TGTGCCAGCAGTTACTCCGGGGAGCTGTTTTTT
CDR3 protein: CASSYSGELFF
D gene: NA
clone size: NA
V gene: TRBV12-3/TRBV12-4
J gene: TRBJ2-2

CDR3 DNA: TGTGCCAGCAGCTCCAATGACAGGGGGCTTTTGAACACCATATATTTT
CDR3 protein: CASSSNDRGLLNTIYF
D gene: TRBD1
clone size: NA
V gene: TRBV5-4
J gene: TRBJ1-3

CDR3 DNA: TGTGCCAGCAGTGCGGTTAGCGGGAGGGAACCCAAAAACATTCAGTACTTC
CDR3 protein: CASSAVSGREPKNIQYF
D gene: TRBD2
clone size: NA
V gene: TRBV2
J gene: TRBJ2-4